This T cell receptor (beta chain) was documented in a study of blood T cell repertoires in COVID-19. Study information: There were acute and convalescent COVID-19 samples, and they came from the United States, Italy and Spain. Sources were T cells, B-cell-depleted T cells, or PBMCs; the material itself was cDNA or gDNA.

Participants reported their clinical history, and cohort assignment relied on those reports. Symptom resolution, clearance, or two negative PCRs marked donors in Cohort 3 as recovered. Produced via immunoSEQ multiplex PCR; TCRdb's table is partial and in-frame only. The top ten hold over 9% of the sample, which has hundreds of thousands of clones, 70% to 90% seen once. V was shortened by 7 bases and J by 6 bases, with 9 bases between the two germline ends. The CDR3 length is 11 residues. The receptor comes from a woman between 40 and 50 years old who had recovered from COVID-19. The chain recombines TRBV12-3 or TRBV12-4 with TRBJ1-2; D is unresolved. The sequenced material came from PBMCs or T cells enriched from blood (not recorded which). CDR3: CASTVGDGYTF. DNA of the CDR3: TGTGCCAGCACAGTAGGAGATGGCTACACCTTC.